This T cell receptor beta chain was captured in a study of CD8+ T cells in alopecia areata. Patients with alopecia areata provided lesional scalp punch biopsies as well as peripheral blood. Sorting of PBMCs yielded the CD4+ and CD8+ T cells. Extracted from the samples, RNA was reverse transcribed into cDNA to serve as the sequencing template. TCRdb's table, derived via immunoSEQ multiplex PCR, lists solely in-frame clones and lacks some. The repertoire holds under 150,000 clones, approximately 47% seen once, with over 9.5% in the top ten. The source of this sequence is a human donor with alopecia areata. Sequenced: NKG2D-low CD8+ T cells sorted from blood.

Written as DNA, the CDR3 is TGTGCCAGCAGCCCCCCCGGGACAGGTCAAGAGACCCAGTACTTC. It is translated as CASSPPGTGQETQYF. V is TRBV7-9 and J is TRBJ2-5; the match to TRBD1 covers 8 bases. The CDR3 is 15 residues long. J was trimmed by 2 bases and V by 5 bases; bases with no gene match: 7. Germline V lookup: CDR1 SEHNR, CDR2 FQNEAQ (reference sequence).